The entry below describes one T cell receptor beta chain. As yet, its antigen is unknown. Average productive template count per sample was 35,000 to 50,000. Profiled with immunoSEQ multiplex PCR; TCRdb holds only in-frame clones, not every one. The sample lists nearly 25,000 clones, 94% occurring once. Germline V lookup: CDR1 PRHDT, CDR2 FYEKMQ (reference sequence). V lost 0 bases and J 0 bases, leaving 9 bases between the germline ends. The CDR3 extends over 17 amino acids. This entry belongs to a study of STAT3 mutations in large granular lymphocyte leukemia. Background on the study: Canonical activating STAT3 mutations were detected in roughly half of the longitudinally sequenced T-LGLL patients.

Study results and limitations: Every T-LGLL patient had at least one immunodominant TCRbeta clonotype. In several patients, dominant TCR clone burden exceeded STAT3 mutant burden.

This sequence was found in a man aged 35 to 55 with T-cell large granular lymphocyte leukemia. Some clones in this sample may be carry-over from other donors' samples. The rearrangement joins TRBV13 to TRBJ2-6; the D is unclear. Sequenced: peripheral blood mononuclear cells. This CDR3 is CASSLGLMSSGANVLTF. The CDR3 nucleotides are TGTGCCAGCAGCTTAGGCCTCATGAGCTCTGGGGCCAACGTCCTGACTTTC.